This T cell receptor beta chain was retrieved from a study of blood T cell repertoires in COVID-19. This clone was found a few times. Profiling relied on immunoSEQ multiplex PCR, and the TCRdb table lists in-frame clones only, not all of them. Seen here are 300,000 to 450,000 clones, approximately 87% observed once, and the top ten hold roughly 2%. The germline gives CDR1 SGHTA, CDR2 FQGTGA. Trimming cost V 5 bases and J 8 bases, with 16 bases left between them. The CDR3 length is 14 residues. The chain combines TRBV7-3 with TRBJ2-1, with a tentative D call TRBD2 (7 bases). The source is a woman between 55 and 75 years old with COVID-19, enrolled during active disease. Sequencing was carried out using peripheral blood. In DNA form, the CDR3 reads TGTGCCAGCAGCAGCACCGGGGGGCGACATGAGCAGTTCTTC. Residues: CASSSTGGRHEQFF.